The T cell receptor (beta chain) under discussion was sequenced for a study of T cells in Graves' hyperthyroidism and ophthalmopathy. Study information: Blood was drawn when the patient was first diagnosed and still untreated.

The source material, RNA transcripts, was used to amplify TCR beta CDR3 regions. First-round RT-PCR with HTBI primers amplified the TCR CDR3 region. TCRdb analysed the multiplex PCR reads with MiXCR anew, one entry per CDR3 protein. The sample lists nearly 250,000 distinct CDR3 sequences; about 25% were seen once. Many counts were recorded for this clonotype. A Clinical Activity Score of at least 3, a NOSPECS grade of at least 4 and a duration under 3 months were recorded in the ophthalmopathy patients. In making diagnoses, clinical symptoms, serum thyroxine and TRAb, thyroid ultrasound and orbital computed tomography were all used. V dropped 3 bases and J dropped 4 bases, with 10 bases sitting between them. The CDR3 is made up of 14 amino acids. Germline V gene sequence: CDR1 LNHDA, CDR2 SQIVND (reference sequence).

The chain carries TRBV19 and TRBJ1-5, with TRBD1 as a possible D gene (5 bases). The source of this sequence is a woman in her 40s with Graves' ophthalmopathy. What was sequenced was blood. The chain's CDR3 is CASSMGGQNQPQHF. CDR3 nucleotides: TGTGCCAGTAGTATGGGAGGACAAAATCAGCCCCAGCATTTT. The full variable domain, rest sourced from reference TRBV19 and TRBJ1-5, is DGGITQSPKYLFRKEGQNVTLSCEQNLNHDAMYWYRQDPGQGLRLIYYSQIVNDFQKGDIAEGYSVSREKKESFPLTVTSAQKNPTAFYLCASSMGGQNQPQHFGDGTRLSIL.